Each of the 14 T cell receptor beta chains below was sequenced from the same sample in a study of cytomegalovirus exposure and HLA in healthy donors. The PCR had 60 Vbeta and 13 Jbeta primers. Assay used: immunoSEQ multiplex PCR; TCRdb lists only in-frame clones, some missing. The table has over 120,000 clones, around 82% seen once. Sequencing was performed on PBMCs. All receptors derive from a man between 45 and 60 years old in good health and CMV-seronegative.

V usage is TRBV2 and J usage is TRBJ2-1; no clear D gene. Germline V gene data show CDR1 as SNHLY and CDR2 as FYNNEI. This CDR3 region has 15 residues. Trimming removed 6 bases from V and 9 bases from J, with 21 bases in between. The CDR3 bases are TGTGCCAGCAGCCAATATACTCGACGAGAGGTTGAGCAGTTCTTC. Translated: CASSQYTRREVEQFF.

About this clone itself: Additional DNA sequences in this sample encode the identical CDR3. J is TRBJ2-7 and V is TRBV7-9; 7 bases fit TRBD1. Trimming cost V 5 bases and J 3 bases; bases outside gene matches: 1. The CDR3 runs 12 residues. CDR1 is SEHNR and CDR2 is FQNEAQ in the germline V gene (reference sequence). The CDR3 spells CASSPGGYEQYF. The CDR3 DNA reads TGTGCCAGCAGCCCAGGGGGCTACGAGCAGTACTTC.

V and J are TRBV9 and TRBJ2-7, with D possibly being TRBD2 (6 bases). This CDR3 region has 13 residues. Looked up from germline, CDR1 is SGDLS and CDR2 is YYNGEE. V lost 4 bases and J lost 1, with 9 bases in between. CDR3 DNA sequence: TGTGCCAGCAGCTCGGGACTTTCCTACGAGCAGTACTTC. This sequence encodes CASSSGLSYEQYF.

The gene calls are TRBV7-9 and TRBJ2-5, with 8 bases identical to TRBD1. With V trimmed by 1 base and J by 2 bases, 3 bases remained unmatched. Looked up from germline, CDR1 is SEHNR and CDR2 is FQNEAQ (reference sequence). This CDR3 contains 15 residues. CDR3 DNA: TGTGCCAGCAGCTTAGTGACAGGGGCACAAGAGACCCAGTACTTC. This translates into CASSLVTGAQETQYF.

The V and J genes are TRBV27 and TRBJ2-6; D uncertain. This CDR3 is 15 amino acids long. Looked up from germline, CDR1 is MNHEY and CDR2 is SMNVEV (reference sequence). V was pared by 3 bases and J by 0 bases, with 6 bases between. CDR3 loop: CASSFHSSGANVLTF. The CDR3 DNA sequence: TGTGCCAGCAGTTTCCACTCCTCTGGGGCCAACGTCCTGACTTTC.

This chain uses TRBV29-1 with TRBJ1-2, with D possibly matching TRBD1 (5 bases). There are 12 residues in the CDR3. Germline V gene sequence: CDR1 SQVTM, CDR2 ANQGSEA. V dropped 7 bases and J dropped 7 bases, with 16 bases sitting between them. The CDR3 DNA reads TGCAGCGCCGGGGGTGGGGGGTCTGGCTACACCTTC. This translates into CSAGGGGSGYTF.

This rearrangement joins TRBV19 to TRBJ2-5; 9 nucleotides agree with TRBD2. In germline, CDR1 is LNHDA, CDR2 SQIVND (reference sequence). V dropped 4 bases and J dropped 0; count of bases not matched to a gene: 9. The CDR3 length is 17 residues. The CDR3 nucleotides are TGTGCCAGTAGTAGGACTGGACTAGCGAGATACCAAGAGACCCAGTACTTC. Translated, it gives CASSRTGLARYQETQYF.

This rearrangement joins TRBV30 to TRBJ2-3; TRBD1 matches 8 bases. Trimming at V came to 1 base and at J to 5 bases, leaving 5 bases not matched to a gene. Germline V gene data show CDR1 as GTSNPN and CDR2 as SVGIG (reference sequence). The CDR3 length is 14 residues. CDR3 region: CAWSGPGGVDTQYF. In DNA form, the CDR3 reads TGTGCCTGGAGTGGCCCAGGGGGCGTAGATACGCAGTATTTT.

V and J are TRBV28 and TRBJ1-2; TRBD1 might be the D (5 bases). The CDR3 spans 12 residues. CDR1 is MDHEN and CDR2 is SYDVKM in the germline V gene. Trimming shortened V by 2 bases and J by 8 bases, and 9 bases separated the two germline ends. The CDR3 DNA follows: TGTGCCAGCAGTTTACCCAGGGCGGGCTACACCTTC. Residues: CASSLPRAGYTF.

The chain couples TRBV5-1 to TRBJ1-1; perhaps TRBD1 as D (5 bases). V lost 6 bases and J 1 base, leaving 10 bases between the germline ends. The CDR3 is 13 amino acids. Per germline, CDR1 SGHRS and CDR2 YFSETQ. The CDR3 coding sequence is TGCGCCAGCACCTGGACACAGAACACTGAAGCTTTCTTT. Translation: CASTWTQNTEAFF.

CDR3 amino acids: CSVDLGRITGELFF. CDR3 DNA: TGCAGCGTTGATCTGGGGCGGATCACCGGGGAGCTGTTTTTT. J is TRBJ2-2 and V is TRBV29-1; maybe TRBD1 (5 bases). Between the trimmed V and J ends, which lost 3 bases and 4 bases, there was a span of 12 bases. The CDR3 totals 14 residues. Germline CDR1 SQVTM, CDR2 ANQGSEA.

V gene TRBV19 combines with J gene TRBJ1-2, with 7 nucleotides matching TRBD1. Germline trimming cut 1 base from V and 4 bases from J; bases unmatched to any gene: 6. This CDR3 has 15 amino acids. CDR1 and CDR2 (germline): LNHDA, SQIVND (reference sequence). Here the CDR3 DNA reads TGTGCCAGTAGTATAGGAGGGGGCTACATCTATGGCTACACCTTC. Amino acids: CASSIGGGYIYGYTF.

The chain carries TRBV5-1 and TRBJ2-7; D is undetermined. The germline V gene has CDR1 SGHRS and CDR2 YFSETQ. CDR3 length equals 11 residues. V was cut by 3 bases and J by 2 bases, with 3 bases left in between. CDR3 sequence reads: CASSSAYEQYF. The CDR3, as DNA: TGCGCCAGCAGCTCGGCCTACGAGCAGTACTTC.

The chain has TRBV6-4 and TRBJ1-2, with D tentatively TRBD1 (6 bases). Germline lookup yields CDR1 MRHNA and CDR2 SNTAGT. This CDR3 contains 14 residues. Trimming pared 2 bases from V and 4 bases from J, leaving 11 bases between. This chain's CDR3 is CASSDEARGYGYTF. In nucleotides, the CDR3 is TGTGCCAGCAGTGACGAGGCCAGGGGCTATGGCTACACCTTC.